These 7 T cell receptor beta chains were all obtained from the same sample, sequenced in a study of cytomegalovirus exposure and HLA in healthy donors. PCR primers comprised 60 Vbeta and 13 Jbeta primers. The protocol was immunoSEQ multiplex PCR, while the TCRdb copy is restricted to in-frame clones and leaves out a portion. The sample lists 110,000 to 150,000 clones; about 78% were seen once. The sample was PBMCs. These receptors were taken from a male donor in good health and CMV-seronegative.

This CDR3 reads CASSPEGVRETQYF. CDR3 bases: TGCGCCAGCAGCCCGGAAGGGGTTCGGGAGACCCAGTACTTC. The chain links TRBV5-1 to TRBJ2-5, with D possibly TRBD1 on 5 matching bases. The CDR3 is 14 amino acids. The V and J ends lost 4 bases and 5 bases respectively, with 15 bases between them. From germline, CDR1 is SGHRS and CDR2 YFSETQ.

The chain carries TRBV9 and TRBJ1-2; D remains ambiguous. Looked up from germline, CDR1 is SGDLS and CDR2 is YYNGEE. The germline V and J ends were trimmed by 0 bases and 7 bases, with 13 bases remaining between them. The CDR3 is 14 residues long. DNA for the CDR3: TGTGCCAGCAGCGTAGAGCCCGCTTTAACTGGCTACACCTTC. Its protein product is CASSVEPALTGYTF.

The V and J genes are TRBV19 and TRBJ2-3; 10 bases are shared with TRBD2. Germline assignment: CDR1 LNHDA and CDR2 SQIVND (reference sequence). CDR3 length: 17 residues. J was trimmed by 3 bases and V by 0 bases; bases with no gene match: 6. DNA of the CDR3: TGTGCCAGTAGTATAGACCTAGCGGGAGAGGGAACAGATACGCAGTATTTT. Translated: CASSIDLAGEGTDTQYF.

The chain carries TRBV10-2 and TRBJ2-5; TRBD2 matches at 10 bases. CDR1 and CDR2 from the germline V gene are WSHSY and SAAADI. After removal of 2 bases from V and 5 bases from J, the junction contained 2 bases not matched to a gene. CDR3 length: 14 residues. CDR3 loop: CASSEPSGSETQYF. The CDR3 region has the DNA TGCGCCAGCAGTGAGCCTAGCGGGAGTGAGACCCAGTACTTC.

This chain joins TRBV5-4 and TRBJ2-7; 8 bases are shared with TRBD1. The CDR3 has 13 residues. With V trimmed by 4 bases and J by 3 bases, 3 bases remained unmatched. Germline values: CDR1 SGHNT, CDR2 YYREEE (reference sequence). CDR3 coding DNA: TGTGCCAGCAGCCGCGGACAGGGCTACGAGCAGTACTTC. Translation: CASSRGQGYEQYF.

The V and J genes are TRBV27 and TRBJ1-1, with TRBD1 as a possible D gene (6 bases). Germline CDR1 and CDR2: MNHEY and SMNVEV (reference sequence). This CDR3 is 19 amino acids long. Trimming removed 5 bases from V and 1 base from J, with 26 bases in between. CDR3 sequence reads: CASSPPLGAGAGRNTEAFF. CDR3 nucleotide sequence: TGTGCCAGCAGTCCTCCTCTGGGGGCCGGGGCCGGAAGGAACACTGAAGCTTTCTTT.

The chain uses TRBV19 and TRBJ2-2, with 9 bases identical to TRBD2. This CDR3 spans 14 amino acids. V trimming: 7 bases; J trimming: 7 bases; junction bases outside the gene matches: 7. Germline CDR1 is LNHDA and CDR2 is SQIVND (reference sequence). CDR3 sequence (DNA): TGTGCCAGTAACCCGCGGGAGGGGGTCGGGGAGCTGTTTTTT. Amino acids: CASNPREGVGELFF.